This T cell receptor (beta chain) emerged from a study of CD8+CD57+ T cells in acquired aplastic anemia. Both TCR beta VDJ combination and CDR3 sequence profiling were carried out. Genomic DNA was the template for this profiling. TCRdb processed the reads anew with MiXCR; each CDR3 protein has one entry. The data contain 220,000 or so distinct CDR3 sequences, roughly two thirds of them singletons. CD8+CD57+ cell expansion, shown by flow cytometry, had occurred in the patients selected for sequencing. Overall study findings and caveats: It was found that twenty-nine CD8+ CDR3 sequences were shared between patients and controls. Patient and control CD8+ Simpson's diversity was not significantly different.

Concerning this clonotype itself: Its matching antigen is unknown.

The sample comprised sorted CD4+, CD8+, or CD8+CD57+ T cells (not recorded which) from PBMCs. This TCR was recovered from a human donor with aplastic anemia.

DNA of the CDR3: TGTGCCAGCAGCGTGAATCCCAGCGGAAACACCGGGGAGCTGTTTTTT. It translates to CASSVNPSGNTGELFF. The genes are TRBV9 and TRBJ2-2, with a weak D call TRBD2 (5 bases). This CDR3 contains 16 residues. V lost 2 bases and J 2 bases, leaving 13 bases between the germline ends. Germline V lookup: CDR1 SGDLS, CDR2 YYNGEE.